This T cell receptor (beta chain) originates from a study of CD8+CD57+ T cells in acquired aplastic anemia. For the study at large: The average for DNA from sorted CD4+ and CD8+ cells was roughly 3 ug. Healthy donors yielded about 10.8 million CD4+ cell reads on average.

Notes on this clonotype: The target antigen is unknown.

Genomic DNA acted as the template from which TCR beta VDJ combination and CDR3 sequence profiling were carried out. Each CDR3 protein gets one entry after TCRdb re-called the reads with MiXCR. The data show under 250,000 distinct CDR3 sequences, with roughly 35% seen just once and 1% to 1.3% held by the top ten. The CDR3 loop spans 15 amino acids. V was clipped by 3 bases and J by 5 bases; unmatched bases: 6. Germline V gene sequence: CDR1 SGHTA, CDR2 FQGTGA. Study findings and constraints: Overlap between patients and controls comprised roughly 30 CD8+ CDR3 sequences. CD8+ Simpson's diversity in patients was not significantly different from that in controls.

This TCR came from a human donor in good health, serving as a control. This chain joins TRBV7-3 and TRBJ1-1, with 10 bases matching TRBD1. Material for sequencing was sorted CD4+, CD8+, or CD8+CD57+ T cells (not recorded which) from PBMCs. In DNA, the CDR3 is TGTGCCAGCAGCTTGACAGGGGGCGCCGGAACTGAAGCTTTCTTT. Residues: CASSLTGGAGTEAFF.